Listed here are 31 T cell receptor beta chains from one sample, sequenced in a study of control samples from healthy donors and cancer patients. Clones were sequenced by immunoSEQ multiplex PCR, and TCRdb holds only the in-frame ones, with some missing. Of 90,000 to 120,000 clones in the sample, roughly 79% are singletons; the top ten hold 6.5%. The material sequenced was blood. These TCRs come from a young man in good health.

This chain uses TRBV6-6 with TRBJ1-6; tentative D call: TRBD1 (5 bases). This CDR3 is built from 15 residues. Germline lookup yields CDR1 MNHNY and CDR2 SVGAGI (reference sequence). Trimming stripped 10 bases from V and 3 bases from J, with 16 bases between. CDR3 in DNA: TGTGCCACCATGGCGGACGACAGCTATAATTCACCCCTCCACTTT. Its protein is CATMADDSYNSPLHF.

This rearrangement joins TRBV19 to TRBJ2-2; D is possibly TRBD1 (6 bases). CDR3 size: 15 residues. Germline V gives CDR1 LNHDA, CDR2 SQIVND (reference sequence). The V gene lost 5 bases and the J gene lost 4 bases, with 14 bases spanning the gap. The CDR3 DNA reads TGTGCCAGTAGTCCCGGGACACTTGGCACCGGGGAGCTGTTTTTT. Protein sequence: CASSPGTLGTGELFF.

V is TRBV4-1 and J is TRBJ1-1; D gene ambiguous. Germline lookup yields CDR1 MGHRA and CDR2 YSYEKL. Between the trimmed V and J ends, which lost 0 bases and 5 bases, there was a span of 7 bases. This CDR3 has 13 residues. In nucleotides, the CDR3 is TGCGCCAGCAGCCAAGACATTGTAACTGAAGCTTTCTTT. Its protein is CASSQDIVTEAFF.

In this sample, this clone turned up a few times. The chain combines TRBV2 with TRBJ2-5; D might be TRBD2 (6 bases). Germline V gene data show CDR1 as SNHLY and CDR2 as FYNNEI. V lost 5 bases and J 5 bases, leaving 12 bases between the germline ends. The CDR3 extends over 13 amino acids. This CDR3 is CASSYGGWETQYF. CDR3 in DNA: TGTGCCAGCAGTTATGGGGGGTGGGAGACCCAGTACTTC.

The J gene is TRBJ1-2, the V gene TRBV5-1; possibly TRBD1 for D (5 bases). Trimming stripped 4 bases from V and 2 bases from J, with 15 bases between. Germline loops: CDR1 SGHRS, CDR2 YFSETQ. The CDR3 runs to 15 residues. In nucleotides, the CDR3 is TGCGCCAGCAGCCGGGAGGGACGGCAGAACTATGGCTACACCTTC. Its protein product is CASSREGRQNYGYTF.

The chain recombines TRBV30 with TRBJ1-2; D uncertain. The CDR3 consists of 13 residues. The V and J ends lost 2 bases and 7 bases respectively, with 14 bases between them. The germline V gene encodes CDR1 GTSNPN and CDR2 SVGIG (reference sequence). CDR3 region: CAWSKGPSSGYTF. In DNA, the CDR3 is TGTGCCTGGAGTAAAGGACCCTCCAGTGGCTACACCTTC.

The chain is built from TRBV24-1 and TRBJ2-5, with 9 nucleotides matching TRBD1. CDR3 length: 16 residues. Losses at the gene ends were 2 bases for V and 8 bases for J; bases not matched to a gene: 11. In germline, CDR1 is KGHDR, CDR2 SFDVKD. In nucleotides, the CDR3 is TGTGCCACCAGTGATTCCCACCGGGACAGGGTTTACACCCAGTACTTC. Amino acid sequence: CATSDSHRDRVYTQYF.

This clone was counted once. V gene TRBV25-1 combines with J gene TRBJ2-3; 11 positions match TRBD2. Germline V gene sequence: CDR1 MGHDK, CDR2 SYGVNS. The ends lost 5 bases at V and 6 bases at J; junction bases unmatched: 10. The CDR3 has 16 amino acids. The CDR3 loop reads CASSLRSGGARDTQYF. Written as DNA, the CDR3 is TGTGCCAGCAGTCTACGTAGCGGGGGGGCGAGGGATACGCAGTATTTT.

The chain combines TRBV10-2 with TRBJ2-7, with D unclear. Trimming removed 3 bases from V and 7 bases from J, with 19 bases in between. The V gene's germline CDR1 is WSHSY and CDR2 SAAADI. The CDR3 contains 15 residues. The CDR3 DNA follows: TGCGCCAGCAGTGACCCGCCGGATGGTTCATGGGAGCAGTACGTC. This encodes CASSDPPDGSWEQYV.

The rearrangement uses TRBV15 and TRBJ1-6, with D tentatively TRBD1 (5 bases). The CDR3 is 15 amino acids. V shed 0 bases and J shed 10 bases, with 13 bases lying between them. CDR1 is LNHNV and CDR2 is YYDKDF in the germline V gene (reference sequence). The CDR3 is CATSRDRSGLSPLHF. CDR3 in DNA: TGTGCCACCAGCAGAGATCGGTCAGGGTTGTCACCCCTCCACTTT.

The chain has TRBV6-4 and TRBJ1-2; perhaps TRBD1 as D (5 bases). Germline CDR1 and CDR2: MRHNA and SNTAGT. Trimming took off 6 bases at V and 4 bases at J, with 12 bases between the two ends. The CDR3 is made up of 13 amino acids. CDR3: CASRRGSGYGYTF. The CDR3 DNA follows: TGTGCCAGCAGGAGGGGCAGCGGCTATGGCTACACCTTC.

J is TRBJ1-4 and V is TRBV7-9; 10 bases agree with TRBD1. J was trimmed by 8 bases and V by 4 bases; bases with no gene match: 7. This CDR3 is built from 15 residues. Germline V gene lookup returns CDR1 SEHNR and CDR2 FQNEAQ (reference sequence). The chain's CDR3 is CASSSRTGGGEKLFF. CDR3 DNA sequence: TGTGCCAGCAGCTCTCGGACAGGGGGAGGGGAAAAACTGTTTTTT.

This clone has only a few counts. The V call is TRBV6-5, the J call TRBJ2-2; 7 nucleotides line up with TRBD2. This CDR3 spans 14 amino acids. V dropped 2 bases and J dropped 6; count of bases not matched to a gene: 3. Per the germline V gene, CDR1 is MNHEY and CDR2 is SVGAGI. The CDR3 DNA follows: TGTGCCAGCAGTTACGGCGGGGGTCCCGGGGAGCTGTTTTTT. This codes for CASSYGGGPGELFF.

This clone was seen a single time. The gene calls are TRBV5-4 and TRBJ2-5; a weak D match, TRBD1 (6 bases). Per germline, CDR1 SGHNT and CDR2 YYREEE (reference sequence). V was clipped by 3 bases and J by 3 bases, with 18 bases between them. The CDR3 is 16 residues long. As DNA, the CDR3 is TGTGCCAGCAGCTCCCCTGACAGGCCGAAGAAAGAGACCCAGTACTTC. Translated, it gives CASSSPDRPKKETQYF.

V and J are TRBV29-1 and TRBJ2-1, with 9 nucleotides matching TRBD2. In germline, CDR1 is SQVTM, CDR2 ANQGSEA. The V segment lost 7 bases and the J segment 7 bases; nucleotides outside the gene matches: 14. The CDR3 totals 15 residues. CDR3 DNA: TGCAGCGCCGAAGTTGGCGGGGGGGCGGGGAATGAGCAGTTCTTC. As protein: CSAEVGGGAGNEQFF.

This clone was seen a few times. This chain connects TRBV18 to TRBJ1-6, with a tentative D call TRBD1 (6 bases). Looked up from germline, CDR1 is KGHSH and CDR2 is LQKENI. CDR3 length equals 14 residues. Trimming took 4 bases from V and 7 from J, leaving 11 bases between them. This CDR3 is CASSHDRKNSPLHF. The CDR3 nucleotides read TGTGCCAGCTCACACGACAGGAAGAATTCACCCCTCCACTTT.

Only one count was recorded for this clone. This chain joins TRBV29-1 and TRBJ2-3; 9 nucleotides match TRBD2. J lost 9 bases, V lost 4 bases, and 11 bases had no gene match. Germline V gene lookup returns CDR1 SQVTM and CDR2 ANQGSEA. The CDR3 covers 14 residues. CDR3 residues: CSVGGAGTSRTQYF. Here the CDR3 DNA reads TGCAGCGTTGGGGGGGCCGGGACTAGCAGGACGCAGTATTTT.

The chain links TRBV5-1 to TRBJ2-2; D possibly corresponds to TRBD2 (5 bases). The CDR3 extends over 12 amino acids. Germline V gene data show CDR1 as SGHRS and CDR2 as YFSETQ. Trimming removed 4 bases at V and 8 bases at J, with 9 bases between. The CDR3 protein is CASSLGGGELFF. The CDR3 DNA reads TGCGCCAGCAGCCTAGGCGGGGGGGAGCTGTTTTTT.

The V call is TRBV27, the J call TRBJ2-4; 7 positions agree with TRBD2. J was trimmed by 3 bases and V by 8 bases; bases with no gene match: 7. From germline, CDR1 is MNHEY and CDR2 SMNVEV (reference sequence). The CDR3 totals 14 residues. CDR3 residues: CASGPTGGKNIQYF. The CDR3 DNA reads TGTGCCAGCGGACCTACGGGAGGCAAAAACATTCAGTACTTC.

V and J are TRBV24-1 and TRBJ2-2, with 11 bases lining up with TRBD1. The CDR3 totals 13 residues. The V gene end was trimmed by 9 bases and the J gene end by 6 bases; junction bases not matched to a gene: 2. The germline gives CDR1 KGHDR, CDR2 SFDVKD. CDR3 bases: TGTGCCACCGGACAGGGGGCCTCCGGGGAGCTGTTTTTT. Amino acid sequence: CATGQGASGELFF.

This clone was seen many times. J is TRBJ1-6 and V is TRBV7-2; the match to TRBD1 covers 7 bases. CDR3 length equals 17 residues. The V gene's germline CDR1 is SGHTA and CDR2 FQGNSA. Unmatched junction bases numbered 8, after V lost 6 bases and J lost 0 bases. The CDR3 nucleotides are TGTGCCAGCAGTTCCAACAGGGGATACTCCTATAATTCACCCCTCCACTTT. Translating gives CASSSNRGYSYNSPLHF.

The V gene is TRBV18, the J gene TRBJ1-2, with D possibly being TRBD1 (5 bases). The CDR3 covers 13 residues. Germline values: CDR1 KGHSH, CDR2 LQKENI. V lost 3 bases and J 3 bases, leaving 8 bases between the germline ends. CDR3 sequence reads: CASSPTDDYGYTF. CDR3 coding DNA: TGTGCCAGCTCACCGACAGACGACTATGGCTACACCTTC. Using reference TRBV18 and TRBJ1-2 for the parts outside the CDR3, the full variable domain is NAGVMQNPRHLVRRRGQEARLRCSPMKGHSHVYWYRQLPEEGLKFMVYLQKENIIDESGMPKERFSAEFPKEGPSILRIQQVVRGDSAAYFCASSPTDDYGYTFGSGTRLTVV.

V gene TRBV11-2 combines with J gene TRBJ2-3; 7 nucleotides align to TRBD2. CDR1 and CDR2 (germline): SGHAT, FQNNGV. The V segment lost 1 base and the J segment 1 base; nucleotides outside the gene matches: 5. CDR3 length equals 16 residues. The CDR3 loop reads CASSLGGGGRTDTQYF. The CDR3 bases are TGTGCCAGCAGCTTAGGGGGCGGGGGACGCACAGATACGCAGTATTTT.

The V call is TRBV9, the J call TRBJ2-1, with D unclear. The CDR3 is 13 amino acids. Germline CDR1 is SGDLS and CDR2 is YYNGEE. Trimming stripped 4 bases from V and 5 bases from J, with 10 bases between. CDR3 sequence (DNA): TGTGCCAGCAGCACTCGATCCAACAATGAGCAGTTCTTC. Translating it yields CASSTRSNNEQFF. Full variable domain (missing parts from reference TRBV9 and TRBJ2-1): DSGVTQTPKHLITATGQRVTLRCSPRSGDLSVYWYQQSLDQGLQFLIQYYNGEERAKGNILERFSAQQFPDLHSELNLSSLELGDSALYFCASSTRSNNEQFFGPGTRLTVL.

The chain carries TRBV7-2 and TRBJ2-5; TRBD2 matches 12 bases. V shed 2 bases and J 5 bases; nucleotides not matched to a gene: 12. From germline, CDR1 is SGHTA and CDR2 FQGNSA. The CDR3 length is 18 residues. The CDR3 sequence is CASSLQPPRLAGEETQYF. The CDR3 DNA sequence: TGTGCCAGCAGCTTACAGCCCCCCCGACTAGCGGGGGAGGAGACCCAGTACTTC.

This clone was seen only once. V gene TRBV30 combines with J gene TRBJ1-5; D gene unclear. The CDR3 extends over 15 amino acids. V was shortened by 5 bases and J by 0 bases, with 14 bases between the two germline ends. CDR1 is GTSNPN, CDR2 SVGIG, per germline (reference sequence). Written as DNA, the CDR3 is TGTGCCTGGGGAGCTGGGCCTAGTAGCAATCAGCCCCAGCATTTT. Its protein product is CAWGAGPSSNQPQHF.

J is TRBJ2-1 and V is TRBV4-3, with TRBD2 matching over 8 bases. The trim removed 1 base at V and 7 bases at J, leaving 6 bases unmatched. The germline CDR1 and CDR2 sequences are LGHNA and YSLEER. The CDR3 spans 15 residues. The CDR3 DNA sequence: TGCGCCAGCAGCCAAGGGGTAGCGGGGTATAATGAGCAGTTCTTC. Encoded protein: CASSQGVAGYNEQFF.

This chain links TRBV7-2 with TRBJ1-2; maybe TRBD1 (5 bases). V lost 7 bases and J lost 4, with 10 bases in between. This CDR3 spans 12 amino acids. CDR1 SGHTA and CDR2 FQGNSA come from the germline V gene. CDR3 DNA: TGTGCCAGCACCTACAGGAGCTATGGCTACACCTTC. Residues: CASTYRSYGYTF.

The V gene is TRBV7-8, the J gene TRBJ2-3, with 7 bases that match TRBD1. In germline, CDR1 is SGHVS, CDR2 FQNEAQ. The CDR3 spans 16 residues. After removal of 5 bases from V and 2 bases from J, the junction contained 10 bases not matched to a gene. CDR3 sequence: CASSTHVTGPTDTQYF. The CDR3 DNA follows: TGTGCCAGCAGCACCCATGTGACAGGGCCCACAGATACGCAGTATTTT.

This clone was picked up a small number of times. This CDR3 reads CASSYLPTGYSPLHF. The CDR3 DNA reads as TGTGCCAGCAGTTACTTACCCACAGGGTATTCACCCCTCCACTTT. V and J are TRBV6-2 or TRBV6-3 and TRBJ1-6, with D tentatively TRBD1 (6 bases). Germline values: CDR1 MNHEY, CDR2 SVGEGT. V shed 1 base and J shed 8 bases, with 12 bases lying between them. The CDR3 is 15 amino acids.

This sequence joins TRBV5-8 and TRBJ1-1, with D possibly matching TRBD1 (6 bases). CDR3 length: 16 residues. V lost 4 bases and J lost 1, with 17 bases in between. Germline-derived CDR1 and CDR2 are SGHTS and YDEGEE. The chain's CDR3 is CASSPAGGRRNTEAFF. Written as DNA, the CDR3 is TGTGCCAGCAGCCCGGCCGGGGGGCGTAGGAACACTGAAGCTTTCTTT.